Each of the 3 T cell receptor beta chains below was sequenced from the same sample in a study of response to subunit inactivated influenza vaccine. One entry per CDR3 protein, called by TCRdb with MiXCR from the RT-PCR reads. Among approximately 520,000 distinct CDR3 sequences listed, over 25% were seen once. Sequencing used CD4+ T cells sorted from PBMCs, obtained approximately 5 days after vaccination. The receptors come from a man in his fifties or sixties who received an inactivated influenza vaccine.

The chain joins TRBV21-1 to TRBJ2-1; the tabulated D call, TRBD1, remains unverified against the DNA. TRBV21-1 is shown as a pseudogene. This CDR3 is built from 17 residues. The CDR3 region is CASSKPSGAILLNEQFF. CDR3 in DNA: TGTGCCAGCAGCAAACCGTCTGGGGCCATCCTACTCAATGAGCAGTTCTTC.

The chain combines TRBV10-3 with TRBJ2-6; the D call may be TRBD1 or TRBD2 (5 bases each). The V and J ends lost 10 bases and 4 bases respectively, with 14 bases between them. This CDR3 contains 14 residues. Germline V lookup: CDR1 ENHRY, CDR2 SYGVKD. CDR3 sequence: CATERRDGANVLTF. CDR3 bases: TGTGCCACTGAACGCCGGGACGGGGCCAACGTCCTGACTTTC.

This clonotype has just a few counts. CDR3 loop: CASSATGQGNSPLHF. The CDR3 nucleotides are TGTGCCAGCAGCGCCACGGGACAGGGGAATTCACCCCTCCACTTT. The V call is TRBV9, the J call TRBJ1-6; 10 bases are shared with TRBD1. Losses at the gene ends were 3 bases for V and 7 bases for J; bases not matched to a gene: 4. The CDR3 has 15 residues. Germline V gene data show CDR1 as SGDLS and CDR2 as YYNGEE.